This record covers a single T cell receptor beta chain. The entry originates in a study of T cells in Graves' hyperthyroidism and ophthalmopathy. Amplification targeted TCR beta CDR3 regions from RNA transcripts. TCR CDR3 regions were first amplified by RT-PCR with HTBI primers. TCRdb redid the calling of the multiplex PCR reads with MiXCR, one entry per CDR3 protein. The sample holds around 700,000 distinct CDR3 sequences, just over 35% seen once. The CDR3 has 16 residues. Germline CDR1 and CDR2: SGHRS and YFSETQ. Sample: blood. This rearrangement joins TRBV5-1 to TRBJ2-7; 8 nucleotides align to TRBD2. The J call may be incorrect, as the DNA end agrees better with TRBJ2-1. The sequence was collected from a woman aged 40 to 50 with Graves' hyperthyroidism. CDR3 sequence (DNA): TGCGCCAGCAGCTTGGTAGGCGGGAGGAAGGACAATGAGCAGTTCTTC. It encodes CASSLVGGRKDNEQFF.